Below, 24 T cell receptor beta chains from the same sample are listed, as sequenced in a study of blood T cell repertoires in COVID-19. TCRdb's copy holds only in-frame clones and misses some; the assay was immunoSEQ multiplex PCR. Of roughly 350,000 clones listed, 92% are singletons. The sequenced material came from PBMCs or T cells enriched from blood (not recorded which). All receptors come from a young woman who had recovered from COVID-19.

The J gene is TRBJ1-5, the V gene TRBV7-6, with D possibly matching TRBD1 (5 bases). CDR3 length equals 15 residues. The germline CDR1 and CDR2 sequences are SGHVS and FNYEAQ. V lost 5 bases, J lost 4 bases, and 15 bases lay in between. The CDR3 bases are TGTGCCAGCAGCCCAGGGAGGGTAGGAAATCAGCCCCAGCATTTT. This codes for CASSPGRVGNQPQHF.

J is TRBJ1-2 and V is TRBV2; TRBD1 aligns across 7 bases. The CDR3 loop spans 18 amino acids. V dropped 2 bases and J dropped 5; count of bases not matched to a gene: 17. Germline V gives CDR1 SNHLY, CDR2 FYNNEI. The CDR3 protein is CASSERDRQGSILYGYTF. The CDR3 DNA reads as TGTGCCAGCAGTGAAAGGGATAGACAGGGTAGCATACTGTATGGCTACACCTTC.

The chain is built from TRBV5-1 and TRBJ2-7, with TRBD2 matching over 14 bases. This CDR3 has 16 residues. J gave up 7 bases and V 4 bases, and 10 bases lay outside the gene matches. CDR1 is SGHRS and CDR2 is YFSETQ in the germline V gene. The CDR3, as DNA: TGCGCCAGCAGCCCCCGGACTAGCGGGGGGCTGTGGGAGCAGTACTTC. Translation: CASSPRTSGGLWEQYF.

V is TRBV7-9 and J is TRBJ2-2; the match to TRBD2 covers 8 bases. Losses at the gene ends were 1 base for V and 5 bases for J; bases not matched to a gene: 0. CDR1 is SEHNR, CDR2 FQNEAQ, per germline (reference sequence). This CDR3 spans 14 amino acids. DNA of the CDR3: TGTGCCAGCAGCTTAGGACTAGCGACCGGGGAGCTGTTTTTT. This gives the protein CASSLGLATGELFF.

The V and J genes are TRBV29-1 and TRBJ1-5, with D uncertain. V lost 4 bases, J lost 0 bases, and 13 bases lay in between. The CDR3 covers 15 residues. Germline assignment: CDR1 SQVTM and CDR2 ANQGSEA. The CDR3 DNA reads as TGCAGCGTTGCGTTGGCGGCAAATAGCAATCAGCCCCAGCATTTT. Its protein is CSVALAANSNQPQHF.

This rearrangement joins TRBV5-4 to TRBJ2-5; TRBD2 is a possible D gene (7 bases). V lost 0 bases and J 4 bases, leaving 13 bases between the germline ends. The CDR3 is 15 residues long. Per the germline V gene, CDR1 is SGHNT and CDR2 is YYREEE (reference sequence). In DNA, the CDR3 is TGTGCCAGCAGCTTGGTTGGGGGGGCCATAGAGACCCAGTACTTC. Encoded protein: CASSLVGGAIETQYF.

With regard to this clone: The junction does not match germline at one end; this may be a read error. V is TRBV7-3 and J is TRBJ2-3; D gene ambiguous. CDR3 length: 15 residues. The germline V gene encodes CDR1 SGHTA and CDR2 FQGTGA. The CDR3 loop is CASSVTPSPGDTQYF. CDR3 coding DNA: TGTGCCAGCAGCGTAACACCCTCCCCCGGGGATACGCAGTATTTT.

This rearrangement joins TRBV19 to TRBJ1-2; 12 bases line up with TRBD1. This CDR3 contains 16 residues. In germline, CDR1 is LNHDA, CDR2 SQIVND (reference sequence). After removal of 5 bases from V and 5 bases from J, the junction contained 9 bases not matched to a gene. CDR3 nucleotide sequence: TGTGCCAGTAGTTCCCAGGGGACAGGGGGCCGATATGGCTACACCTTC. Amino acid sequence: CASSSQGTGGRYGYTF.

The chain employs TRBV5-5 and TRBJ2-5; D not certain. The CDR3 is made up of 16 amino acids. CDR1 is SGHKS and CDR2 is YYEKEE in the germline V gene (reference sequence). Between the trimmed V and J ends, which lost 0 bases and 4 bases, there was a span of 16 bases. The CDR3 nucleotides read TGTGCCAGCAGCTTGGGATACCAGTCCAGGCCAGAGACCCAGTACTTC. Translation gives CASSLGYQSRPETQYF.

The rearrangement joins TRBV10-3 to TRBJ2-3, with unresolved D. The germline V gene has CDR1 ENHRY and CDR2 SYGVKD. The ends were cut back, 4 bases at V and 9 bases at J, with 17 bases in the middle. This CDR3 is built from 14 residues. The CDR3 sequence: CAISAAYPPVTQYF. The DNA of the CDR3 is TGTGCCATCAGTGCTGCGTACCCCCCCGTGACGCAGTATTTT.

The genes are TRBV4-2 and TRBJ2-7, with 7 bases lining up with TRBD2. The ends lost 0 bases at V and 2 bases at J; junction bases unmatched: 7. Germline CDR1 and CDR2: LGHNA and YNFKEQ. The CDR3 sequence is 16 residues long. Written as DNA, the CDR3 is TGTGCCAGCAGCCAAGATTTAGCGGGCGCCGCCTACGAGCAGTACTTC. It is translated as CASSQDLAGAAYEQYF.

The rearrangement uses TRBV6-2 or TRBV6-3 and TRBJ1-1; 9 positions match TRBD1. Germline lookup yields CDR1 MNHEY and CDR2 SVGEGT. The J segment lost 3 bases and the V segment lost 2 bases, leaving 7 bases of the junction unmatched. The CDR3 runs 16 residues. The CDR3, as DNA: TGTGCCAGCAGTTACCTCCGGGACAGGGATCACACTGAAGCTTTCTTT. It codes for CASSYLRDRDHTEAFF.

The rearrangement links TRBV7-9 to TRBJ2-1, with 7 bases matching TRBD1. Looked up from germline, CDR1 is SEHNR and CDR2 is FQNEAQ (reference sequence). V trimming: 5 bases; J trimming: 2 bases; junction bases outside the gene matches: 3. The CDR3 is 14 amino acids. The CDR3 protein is CASSRDRAYNEQFF. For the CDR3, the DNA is TGTGCCAGCAGCCGGGACAGAGCCTACAATGAGCAGTTCTTC.

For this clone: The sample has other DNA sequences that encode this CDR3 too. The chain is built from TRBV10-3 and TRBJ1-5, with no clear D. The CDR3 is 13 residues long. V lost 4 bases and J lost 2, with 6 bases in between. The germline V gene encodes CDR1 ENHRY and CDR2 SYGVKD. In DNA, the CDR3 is TGTGCCATCAGTGCGGGTGGCAATCAGCCCCAGCATTTT. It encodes CAISAGGNQPQHF.

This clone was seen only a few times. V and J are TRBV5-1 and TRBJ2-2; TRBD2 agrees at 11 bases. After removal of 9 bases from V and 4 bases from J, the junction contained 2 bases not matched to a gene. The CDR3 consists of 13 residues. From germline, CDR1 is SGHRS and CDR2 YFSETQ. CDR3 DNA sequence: TGCGCCACCGGACTAGCGGGCACCGGGGAGCTGTTTTTT. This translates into CATGLAGTGELFF.

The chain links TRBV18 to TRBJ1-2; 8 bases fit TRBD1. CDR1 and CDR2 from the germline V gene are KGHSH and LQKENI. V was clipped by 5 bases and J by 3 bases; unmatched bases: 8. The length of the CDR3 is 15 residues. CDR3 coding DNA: TGTGCCAGCTCATGGGACAGGCCCATTGACTATGGCTACACCTTC. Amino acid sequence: CASSWDRPIDYGYTF.

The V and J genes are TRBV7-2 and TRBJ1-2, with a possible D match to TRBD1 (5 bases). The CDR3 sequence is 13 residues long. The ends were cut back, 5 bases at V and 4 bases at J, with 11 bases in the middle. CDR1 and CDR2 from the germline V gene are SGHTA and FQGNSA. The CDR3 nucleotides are TGTGCCAGCAGCGAGGCAGGGCCCTATGGCTACACCTTC. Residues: CASSEAGPYGYTF.

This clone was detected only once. The CDR3 reads CASSQGGDYSNQPQHF. The CDR3 DNA is TGTGCCAGCAGCCAAGGAGGGGACTATAGCAATCAGCCCCAGCATTTT. The rearrangement uses TRBV14 and TRBJ1-5; TRBD1 might be the D (5 bases). The CDR3 totals 16 residues. The germline CDR1 and CDR2 sequences are SGHDN and FVKESK. Deletions cut 1 base from V and 0 bases from J, with 10 bases between. The whole variable domain, filled in from reference TRBV14 and TRBJ1-5, reads EAGVTQFPSHSVIEKGQTVTLRCDPISGHDNLYWYRRVMGKEIKFLLHFVKESKQDESGMPNNRFLAERTGGTYSTLKVQPAELEDSGVYFCASSQGGDYSNQPQHFGDGTRLSIL.

The CDR3 nucleotides read TGTGCCAGCAATGGGGGAGGGAGGTCCTACGAGCAGTACTTC. This codes for CASNGGGRSYEQYF. The chain recombines TRBV28 with TRBJ2-7; the match to TRBD2 covers 7 bases. CDR1 is MDHEN and CDR2 is SYDVKM in the germline V gene. The CDR3 is 14 residues long. V dropped 7 bases and J dropped 1; count of bases not matched to a gene: 7.

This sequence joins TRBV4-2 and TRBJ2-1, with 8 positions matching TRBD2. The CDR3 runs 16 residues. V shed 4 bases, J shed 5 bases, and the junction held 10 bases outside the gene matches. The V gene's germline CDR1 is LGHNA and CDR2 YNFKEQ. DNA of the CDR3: TGTGCCAGCAGCCCTTCAGAAGCGGGGGCCCACAATGAGCAGTTCTTC. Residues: CASSPSEAGAHNEQFF.

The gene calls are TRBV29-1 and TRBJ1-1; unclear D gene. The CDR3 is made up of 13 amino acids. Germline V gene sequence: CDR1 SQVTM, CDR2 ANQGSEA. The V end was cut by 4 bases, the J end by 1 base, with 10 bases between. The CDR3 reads CSVAVLRNTEAFF. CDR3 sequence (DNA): TGCAGCGTTGCAGTTTTAAGGAACACTGAAGCTTTCTTT.

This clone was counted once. The CDR3 loop reads CASSPLAGSTDTQYF. CDR3 coding DNA: TGTGCCAGTAGTCCCCTAGCGGGGAGCACAGATACGCAGTATTTT. The gene calls are TRBV19 and TRBJ2-3; 9 nucleotides align to TRBD2. After removal of 5 bases from V and 0 bases from J, the junction contained 3 bases not matched to a gene. Per germline, CDR1 LNHDA and CDR2 SQIVND (reference sequence). This CDR3 contains 15 residues.

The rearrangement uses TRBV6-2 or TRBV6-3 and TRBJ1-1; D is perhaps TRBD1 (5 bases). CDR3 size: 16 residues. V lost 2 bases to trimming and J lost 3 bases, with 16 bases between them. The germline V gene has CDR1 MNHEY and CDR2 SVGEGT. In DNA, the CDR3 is TGTGCCAGCAGTTACCCCCGGACACTAGCGGACACTGAAGCTTTCTTT. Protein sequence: CASSYPRTLADTEAFF.

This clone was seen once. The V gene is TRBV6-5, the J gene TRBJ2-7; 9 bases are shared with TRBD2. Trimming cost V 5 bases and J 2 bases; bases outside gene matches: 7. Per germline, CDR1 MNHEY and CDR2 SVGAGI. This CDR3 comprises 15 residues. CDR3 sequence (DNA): TGTGCCAGCAGTACTAGGACTAGCGACCCCTACGAGCAGTACTTC. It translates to CASSTRTSDPYEQYF.